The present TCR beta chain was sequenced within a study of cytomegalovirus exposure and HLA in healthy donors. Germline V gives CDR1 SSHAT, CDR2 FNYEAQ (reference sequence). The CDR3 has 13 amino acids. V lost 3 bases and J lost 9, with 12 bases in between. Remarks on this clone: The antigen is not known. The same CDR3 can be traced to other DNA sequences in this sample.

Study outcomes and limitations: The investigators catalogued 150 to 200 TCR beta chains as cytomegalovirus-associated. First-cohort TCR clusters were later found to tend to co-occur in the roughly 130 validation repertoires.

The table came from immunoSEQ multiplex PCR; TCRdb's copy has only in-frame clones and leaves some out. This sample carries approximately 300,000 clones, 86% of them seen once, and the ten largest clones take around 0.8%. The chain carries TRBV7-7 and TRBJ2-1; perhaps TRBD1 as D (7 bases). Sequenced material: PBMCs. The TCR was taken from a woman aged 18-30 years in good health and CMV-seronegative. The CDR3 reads CASSLGQGGEQFF. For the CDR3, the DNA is TGTGCCAGCAGCTTGGGCCAGGGGGGTGAGCAGTTCTTC. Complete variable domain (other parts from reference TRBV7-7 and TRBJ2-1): GAGVSQSPRYKVTKRGQDVTLRCDPISSHATLYWYQQALGQGPEFLTYFNYEAQPDKSGLPSDRFSAERPEGSISTLTIQRTEQRDSAMYRCASSLGQGGEQFFGPGTRLTVL.